This paragraph reports one TCR beta chain. The sample originates from a study of siplizumab effects on memory and regulatory T cells. Sequencing used immunoSEQ multiplex PCR; TCRdb keeps in-frame clones, though not all of them. The sample yields 99,000 or so clones, over 90% seen once. Trimming took 4 bases from V and 2 from J, leaving 13 bases between them. The CDR3 extends over 14 amino acids. The germline gives CDR1 SGHNT, CDR2 YYREEE (reference sequence). The chain uses TRBV5-4 and TRBJ2-7; no definite D call. This receptor was obtained from a human donor in good health. The sample was Tregs sorted from blood. Written as DNA, the CDR3 is TGTGCCAGCAGCCGATGGACCGAGACCTACGAGCAGTACTTC. Translating gives CASSRWTETYEQYF.